The 3 T cell receptor beta chains below come from one sample, sequenced in a study of molecular identifiers for immune sequencing clone quantification. TCRdb re-called the PCR reads through MiXCR, storing one row per CDR3 protein. The sample lists 50,000 to 70,000 distinct CDR3 sequences, less than 20% occurring once. The sample taken for sequencing was naive CD8+ T cells from blood, with Jurkat cell RNA spiked in. Noted subset: FACS-sorted CD8+CD4-CCR7+CD45RA+ naive T cells. Every receptor here comes from a human donor in good health. Some libraries in this study had Jurkat cell RNA spiked in.

Many counts were recorded for this clonotype. V gene TRBV5-4 combines with J gene TRBJ1-1; no definite D call. This CDR3 contains 14 residues. V lost 1 base to trimming and J lost 0 bases, with 7 bases between them. The germline CDR1 and CDR2 sequences are SGHNT and YYREEE (reference sequence). The chain's CDR3 is CASSLTTVNTEAFF. The CDR3 coding sequence is TGTGCCAGCAGCTTGACTACAGTGAACACTGAAGCTTTCTTT. The whole variable domain, remainder taken from reference TRBV5-4 and TRBJ1-1, is ETGVTQSPTHLIKTRGQQVTLRCSSQSGHNTVSWYQQALGQGPQFIFQYYREEENGRGNFPPRFSGLQFPNYSSELNVNALELDDSALYLCASSLTTVNTEAFFGQGTRLTVV.

This clonotype was seen repeatedly, ten times or more. This chain's CDR3 is CSARARQTKNIQYF. The CDR3, as DNA: TGCAGTGCTAGAGCTAGACAGACCAAAAACATTCAGTACTTC. V is TRBV20-1 and J is TRBJ2-4; a weak D match, TRBD1 (5 bases). The V gene lost 1 base and the J gene lost 2 bases, with 9 bases spanning the gap. CDR1 DFQATT and CDR2 SNEGSKA come from the germline V gene (reference sequence). The length of the CDR3 is 14 residues.

Details on this clonotype: The junction departs from the called germline gene at one end, perhaps through a read error. The V gene is TRBV24-1, the J gene TRBJ2-2; D is possibly TRBD1 (6 bases). The germline CDR1 and CDR2 sequences are KGHDR and SFDVKD. The CDR3 covers 14 residues. The CDR3 coding sequence is TGTGCCACCAGTGAACAGGGCTACACCGGGGAGCCGTTTTTT. Its protein is CATSEQGYTGEPFF.